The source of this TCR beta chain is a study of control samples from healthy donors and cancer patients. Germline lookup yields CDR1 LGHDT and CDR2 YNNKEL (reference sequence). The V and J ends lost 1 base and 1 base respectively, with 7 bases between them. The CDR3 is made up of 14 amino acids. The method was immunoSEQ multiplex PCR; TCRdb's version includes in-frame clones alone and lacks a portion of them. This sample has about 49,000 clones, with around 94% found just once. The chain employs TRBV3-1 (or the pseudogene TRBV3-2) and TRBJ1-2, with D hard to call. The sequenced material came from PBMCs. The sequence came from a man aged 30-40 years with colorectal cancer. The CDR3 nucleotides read TGTGCCAGCAGCCAAGGAACTCTTAACTATGGCTACACCTTC. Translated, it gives CASSQGTLNYGYTF.